This TCR beta chain was profiled in a study of radiation and T cells in renal cell carcinoma. Specified time point: blood 4 weeks post-SBRT, at nephrectomy. Treatment meaning: 15 Gy SBRT to primary tumor, nephrectomy 4 weeks later. Nephrectomy followed 15 Gy stereotactic body radiation by 4 weeks. Blood was sampled at baseline, 2 weeks and 4 weeks after SBRT. Here immunoSEQ multiplex PCR was the method, and the copy in TCRdb shows in-frame clones only, minus some. The sample lists approximately 150,000 clones, about 86% occurring once. This clone was seen a single time. Sample: blood, taken from a patient whose treatment included radiotherapy and nephrectomy. The clonotype comes from a woman aged 45 to 65 with renal cell carcinoma.

CDR3 in amino acids: CASSFSYRGLIRETQYF. CDR3 DNA sequence: TGTGCCAGCAGTTTCAGTTACAGGGGCTTGATCCGAGAGACCCAGTACTTC. This chain joins TRBV28 and TRBJ2-5; 7 bases agree with TRBD1. Germline-derived CDR1 and CDR2 are MDHEN and SYDVKM. The CDR3 totals 17 residues. V gave up 3 bases and J gave up 4 bases; unmatched junction bases: 14.